The 20 T cell receptor beta chains in this list originate from one sample, sequenced in a study of CD8 T cells in Susac syndrome. Reverse transcription of roughly 0.5 to 1 ug RNA was carried out with random hexamers. TCRdb reanalysed the immunoSEQ multiplex PCR reads using MiXCR and keeps one entry per CDR3 protein. The repertoire holds more than 150,000 distinct CDR3 sequences, 95% seen once, with roughly 0.15% in the top ten. The source material was CD8+ T cells from PBMCs. These receptors all stem from a human donor with Susac syndrome.

The chain links TRBV6-6 to TRBJ1-2; D is undetermined. Trimming took off 7 bases at V and 2 bases at J, with 11 bases between the two ends. Germline assignment: CDR1 MNHNY and CDR2 SVGAGI (reference sequence). CDR3 length equals 13 residues. CDR3 bases: TGTGCCAGCACCGAAGACATCAACTATGGCTACACCTTC. This sequence encodes CASTEDINYGYTF.

The chain links TRBV27 to TRBJ2-3; 10 bases align to TRBD2. The CDR3 runs 16 residues. Germline values: CDR1 MNHEY, CDR2 SMNVEV (reference sequence). The junction had 6 bases not matched to a gene; V was cut back by 4 bases and J by 2 bases. The CDR3 nucleotides read TGTGCCAGCAGTTCGCGGACTAGCGGACACACAGATACGCAGTATTTT. Protein product: CASSSRTSGHTDTQYF.

The chain joins TRBV29-1 to TRBJ2-2, with D possibly being TRBD2 (6 bases). The CDR3 consists of 12 residues. The germline V and J ends were trimmed by 4 bases and 6 bases, with 9 bases remaining between them. Germline lookup yields CDR1 SQVTM and CDR2 ANQGSEA. CDR3 sequence (DNA): TGCAGCGTTGTGGCGGGGCCCGGGGAGCTGTTTTTT. Translating gives CSVVAGPGELFF.

This chain uses TRBV18 with TRBJ1-2; D not certain. The CDR3 is made up of 14 amino acids. Trimming took 6 bases from V and 5 from J, leaving 16 bases between them. The germline V gene encodes CDR1 KGHSH and CDR2 LQKENI. CDR3 nucleotides: TGTGCCAGCTCCCGAACCGTAACGGAGTATGGCTACACCTTC. Residues: CASSRTVTEYGYTF. The entire variable domain, with the rest obtained from reference TRBV18 and TRBJ1-2, is as follows: NAGVMQNPRHLVRRRGQEARLRCSPMKGHSHVYWYRQLPEEGLKFMVYLQKENIIDESGMPKERFSAEFPKEGPSILRIQQVVRGDSAAYFCASSRTVTEYGYTFGSGTRLTVV.

The rearrangement joins TRBV27 to TRBJ2-5, with D possibly being TRBD2 (6 bases). This CDR3 is 14 amino acids long. V was pared by 7 bases and J by 2 bases, with 14 bases between. Germline loops: CDR1 MNHEY, CDR2 SMNVEV (reference sequence). The CDR3 bases are TGTGCCAGCACCCCAGCGGGCTTGCAAGAGACCCAGTACTTC. It encodes CASTPAGLQETQYF.

The gene calls are TRBV3-1 and TRBJ2-5; D may be TRBD2 (6 bases). Germline V lookup: CDR1 LGHDT, CDR2 YNNKEL (reference sequence). The CDR3 consists of 17 residues. Between the trimmed V and J ends, which lost 0 bases and 5 bases, there was a span of 19 bases. In DNA, the CDR3 is TGTGCCAGCAGCCAAGATCTGTGGCAGGGAGGCTTGGAGACCCAGTACTTC. It yields the protein CASSQDLWQGGLETQYF.

The chain recombines TRBV5-1 with TRBJ2-3; perhaps TRBD2 as D (6 bases). Germline V lookup: CDR1 SGHRS, CDR2 YFSETQ. This CDR3 has 15 amino acids. The V gene lost 4 bases and the J gene lost 2 bases, with 14 bases spanning the gap. CDR3 residues: CASSPRTTPTDTQYF. CDR3 sequence (DNA): TGCGCCAGCAGCCCCCGGACTACACCCACAGATACGCAGTATTTT. Looking up the rest from reference TRBV5-1 and TRBJ2-3 gives the full variable domain: KAGVTQTPRYLIKTRGQQVTLSCSPISGHRSVSWYQQTPGQGLQFLFEYFSETQRNKGNFPGRFSGRQFSNSRSEMNVSTLELGDSALYLCASSPRTTPTDTQYFGPGTRLTVL.

The chain links TRBV29-1 to TRBJ2-3; 7 bases match TRBD2. Unmatched junction bases numbered 7, after V lost 4 bases and J lost 3 bases. This CDR3 region has 14 residues. Germline V gene lookup returns CDR1 SQVTM and CDR2 ANQGSEA. The DNA for the CDR3 is TGCAGCGTTGGTCAGGGAGGGGTTACAGATACGCAGTATTTT. Translating it yields CSVGQGGVTDTQYF.

This rearrangement joins TRBV7-8 to TRBJ2-7; D not resolved. Germline V CDR1 and CDR2: SGHVS, FQNEAQ. The V end was cut by 2 bases, the J end by 0 bases, with 11 bases between. The CDR3 is 15 residues long. The CDR3 nucleotides read TGTGCCAGCAGCTTATTTTCCGTTCCCTCCTACGAGCAGTACTTC. Amino acids: CASSLFSVPSYEQYF.

This chain joins TRBV5-1 and TRBJ1-1, with 12 bases identical to TRBD1. This CDR3 is built from 15 residues. Germline loops: CDR1 SGHRS, CDR2 YFSETQ. V lost 4 bases, J lost 5 bases, and 6 bases stayed unmatched. As DNA, the CDR3 is TGCGCCAGCAGCCCGGGACAGGGGGCGGGAACTGAAGCTTTCTTT. This encodes CASSPGQGAGTEAFF.

The chain is built from TRBV12-3 or TRBV12-4 and TRBJ2-2; either TRBD1 or TRBD2 may supply D (6 bases each). CDR3 length: 14 amino acids. V lost 3 bases to trimming and J lost 3 bases, with 8 bases between them. CDR3 nucleotides: TGTGCCAGCAGTTTCGGGGGCCACACCGGGGAGCTGTTTTTT. Translating it yields CASSFGGHTGELFF.

This chain links TRBV11-2 with TRBJ1-6; D is uncertain. The CDR3 totals 15 residues. V was shortened by 0 bases and J by 7 bases, with 10 bases between the two germline ends. The V gene's germline CDR1 is SGHAT and CDR2 FQNNGV. CDR3 bases: TGTGCCAGCAGCTTAGAGGGCGGGTTGAATTCACCCCTCCACTTT. This encodes CASSLEGGLNSPLHF.

Here the CDR3 DNA reads TGTGCCAGCAGTTCTATCGGACACGTCACTGAAGCTTTCTTT. As protein: CASSSIGHVTEAFF. The V and J genes are TRBV12-3 or TRBV12-4 and TRBJ1-1; a weak D match, TRBD1 (5 bases). The CDR3 has 14 amino acids. V was shortened by 4 bases and J by 4 bases, with 13 bases between the two germline ends.

The chain links TRBV29-1 to TRBJ2-3; 10 nucleotides agree with TRBD2. V shed 7 bases and J 8 bases; nucleotides not matched to a gene: 3. Germline V lookup: CDR1 SQVTM, CDR2 ANQGSEA. The CDR3 spans 11 residues. CDR3 protein: CSAWTSGTQYF. CDR3 DNA sequence: TGCAGCGCGTGGACTAGCGGTACGCAGTATTTT.

The chain uses TRBV30 and TRBJ1-1, with a weak D call TRBD1 (6 bases). The V and J ends lost 5 bases and 1 base respectively, with 8 bases between them. CDR1 and CDR2 from the germline V gene are GTSNPN and SVGIG (reference sequence). The CDR3 length is 12 residues. The CDR3 spells CAWLGGNTEAFF. In nucleotides, the CDR3 is TGTGCCTGGTTAGGGGGGAACACTGAAGCTTTCTTT. Full variable domain (outside the CDR3, taken from reference TRBV30 and TRBJ1-1): SQTIHQWPATLVQPVGSPLSLECTVEGTSNPNLYWYRQAAGRGLQLLFYSVGIGQISSEVPQNLSASRPQDRQFILSSKKLLLSDSGFYLCAWLGGNTEAFFGQGTRLTVV.

The chain employs TRBV13 and TRBJ1-1; a weak D match, TRBD1 (6 bases). The ends were cut back, 5 bases at V and 7 bases at J, with 8 bases in the middle. Germline assignment: CDR1 PRHDT and CDR2 FYEKMQ (reference sequence). This CDR3 is built from 11 residues. CDR3 protein: CASSNRVEAFF. DNA for the CDR3: TGTGCCAGCAGCAACAGGGTTGAAGCTTTCTTT. Drawing the rest from reference TRBV13 and TRBJ1-1, the complete variable domain is AAGVIQSPRHLIKEKRETATLKCYPIPRHDTVYWYQQGPGQDPQFLISFYEKMQSDKGSIPDRFSAQQFSDYHSELNMSSLELGDSALYFCASSNRVEAFFGQGTRLTVV.

The chain joins TRBV12-3 or TRBV12-4 to TRBJ2-7, with D possibly being TRBD2 (5 bases). The CDR3 covers 12 residues. Trimming pared 3 bases from V and 9 bases from J, leaving 12 bases between. CDR3 sequence (DNA): TGTGCCAGCAGTTTGGGCCTAGAGGGGCAGTACTTC. Its translation is CASSLGLEGQYF.

This chain links TRBV30 with TRBJ2-5, with D perhaps being TRBD1 or TRBD2 (5 bases each). Germline CDR1 is GTSNPN and CDR2 is SVGIG (reference sequence). V was cut by 3 bases and J by 2 bases, with 10 bases left in between. CDR3 length: 13 residues. CDR3 in DNA: TGTGCCTGGAGCTCGGGACCACAAGAGACCCAGTACTTC. Protein sequence: CAWSSGPQETQYF.

This chain uses TRBV20-1 with TRBJ2-7; 7 nucleotides agree with TRBD2. V shed 1 base, J shed 6 bases, and the junction held 21 bases outside the gene matches. Germline V gives CDR1 DFQATT, CDR2 SNEGSKA (reference sequence). The CDR3 is 18 residues long. CDR3 nucleotide sequence: TGCAGTGCTAGAGTCGCAACGGGGGGTGACCGGGGCGGCTCCGAGCAGTACTTC. Translating gives CSARVATGGDRGGSEQYF.

The V gene is TRBV9, the J gene TRBJ2-5; 10 nucleotides match TRBD2. Per germline, CDR1 SGDLS and CDR2 YYNGEE. The CDR3 covers 16 residues. The V gene end was trimmed by 0 bases and the J gene end by 2 bases; junction bases not matched to a gene: 4. The CDR3 region has the DNA TGTGCCAGCAGCGTAGGAGGTAGCGGGAGGCAAGAGACCCAGTACTTC. It translates to CASSVGGSGRQETQYF.